Shown below are 28 T cell receptor beta chains from a single sample sequenced in a study of blood T cell repertoires in COVID-19. Sequencing was performed with immunoSEQ multiplex PCR; in TCRdb, only in-frame clones are kept and a portion is missing. In the table there are roughly 90,000 clones, about 92% of which are singletons. What was sequenced was peripheral blood. The receptor source for this set is a man aged 45-60 years with acute or convalescent COVID-19.

This chain uses TRBV30 with TRBJ1-6; weak D call: TRBD1 (6 bases). Germline V CDR1 and CDR2: GTSNPN, SVGIG (reference sequence). The CDR3 has 13 amino acids. Trimming stripped 4 bases from V and 7 bases from J, with 11 bases between. CDR3 coding DNA: TGTGCCTGGACTGACAGGAACAATTCACCCCTCCACTTT. Encoded protein: CAWTDRNNSPLHF.

The chain links TRBV7-8 to TRBJ1-4, with no clear D. The germline V gene has CDR1 SGHVS and CDR2 FQNEAQ. The CDR3 has 15 amino acids. V shed 3 bases and J shed 5 bases, with 13 bases lying between them. CDR3 nucleotide sequence: TGTGCCAGCAGCTTGAGGGAAAAGAGAAATGAAAAACTGTTTTTT. It is translated as CASSLREKRNEKLFF.

The chain employs TRBV5-5 and TRBJ2-7, with D tentatively TRBD2 (6 bases). Germline-derived CDR1 and CDR2 are SGHKS and YYEKEE (reference sequence). Trimming removed 4 bases from V and 7 bases from J, with 9 bases in between. The length of the CDR3 is 11 residues. CDR3 loop: CASSTSREQYF. The DNA for the CDR3 is TGTGCCAGCAGCACTAGCAGGGAGCAGTACTTC.

This clone was seen only once. The chain couples TRBV6-1 to TRBJ2-7; D is unresolved. With 2 bases removed from V and 6 bases from J, the gap between germline ends came to 8 bases. Germline-derived CDR1 and CDR2 are MNHNS and SASEGT. This CDR3 is 12 amino acids long. This chain's CDR3 is CASSETAGEQYV. The CDR3 coding sequence is TGTGCCAGCAGTGAAACGGCAGGCGAGCAGTACGTC.

The chain has TRBV19 and TRBJ2-7; 11 nucleotides agree with TRBD1. The ends lost 5 bases at V and 3 bases at J; junction bases unmatched: 3. CDR1 and CDR2 from the germline V gene are LNHDA and SQIVND (reference sequence). CDR3 size: 14 residues. DNA for the CDR3: TGTGCCAGTAGTGTCGGGACAGGGGGCTACGAGCAGTACTTC. This sequence encodes CASSVGTGGYEQYF.

The chain joins TRBV7-2 to TRBJ1-1; no firm D call. The germline CDR1 and CDR2 sequences are SGHTA and FQGNSA. The CDR3 is made up of 14 amino acids. V was pared by 4 bases and J by 6 bases, with 15 bases between. CDR3 sequence reads: CASSYGIGGPEAFF. The CDR3 DNA follows: TGTGCCAGCAGCTACGGGATCGGAGGACCTGAAGCTTTCTTT.

This clone was seen only a few times. The chain joins TRBV18 to TRBJ2-3, with 10 bases lining up with TRBD1. The germline gives CDR1 KGHSH, CDR2 LQKENI. This CDR3 is built from 15 residues. The junction had 2 bases not matched to a gene; V was cut back by 2 bases and J by 3 bases. Here the CDR3 DNA reads TGTGCCAGCTCACCAAGGACAGGGGGGACAGATACGCAGTATTTT. Translated: CASSPRTGGTDTQYF.

This clone was seen more than once but under ten times. The genes are TRBV19 and TRBJ1-5, with D tentatively TRBD1 (6 bases). The CDR3 is 15 amino acids. The germline gives CDR1 LNHDA, CDR2 SQIVND (reference sequence). The V and J ends lost 8 bases and 5 bases respectively, with 19 bases between them. Written as DNA, the CDR3 is TGTGCCAGTTCTACCACGGGGACAAACTATCAGCCCCAGCATTTT. It is translated as CASSTTGTNYQPQHF. Full variable domain (remainder filled in from reference TRBV19 and TRBJ1-5): DGGITQSPKYLFRKEGQNVTLSCEQNLNHDAMYWYRQDPGQGLRLIYYSQIVNDFQKGDIAEGYSVSREKKESFPLTVTSAQKNPTAFYLCASSTTGTNYQPQHFGDGTRLSIL.

The chain couples TRBV28 to TRBJ2-2; D remains unclear. There are 16 residues in the CDR3. V was shortened by 1 base and J by 6 bases, with 15 bases between the two germline ends. From germline, CDR1 is MDHEN and CDR2 SYDVKM. CDR3 nucleotides: TGTGCCAGCAGTTTATTCACGTCCGCGACTCCCGGGGAGCTGTTTTTT. It codes for CASSLFTSATPGELFF.

The chain is built from TRBV28 and TRBJ1-5; the D is unclear. Between the trimmed V and J ends, which lost 5 bases and 9 bases, there was a span of 11 bases. From germline, CDR1 is MDHEN and CDR2 SYDVKM. The CDR3 totals 12 residues. CDR3 in DNA: TGTGCCAGCAGTGGTGGAGGAAGGCCCCAGCATTTT. It encodes CASSGGGRPQHF.

The J gene is TRBJ1-1, the V gene TRBV19; TRBD1 matches 8 bases. V was clipped by 5 bases and J by 3 bases; unmatched bases: 5. The CDR3 is 14 residues long. Germline lookup yields CDR1 LNHDA and CDR2 SQIVND (reference sequence). Here the CDR3 DNA reads TGTGCCAGTAGTGCGACAGGGGAGGACACTGAAGCTTTCTTT. This encodes CASSATGEDTEAFF.

This clone was seen just once. The chain links TRBV28 to TRBJ1-6; no definite D call. The germline gives CDR1 MDHEN, CDR2 SYDVKM. The CDR3 is made up of 14 amino acids. V lost 6 bases and J 5 bases, leaving 11 bases between the germline ends. CDR3 nucleotides: TGTGCCAGCAGGTCGGGGAGGAATAATTCACCCCTCCACTTT. Translation: CASRSGRNNSPLHF.

CDR3 sequence reads: CATSRAPEGAINEQFF. Here the CDR3 DNA reads TGTGCCACCAGCAGAGCCCCCGAGGGGGCCATCAATGAGCAGTTCTTC. The genes are TRBV15 and TRBJ2-1; 7 nucleotides line up with TRBD1. Germline CDR1 and CDR2: LNHNV and YYDKDF (reference sequence). The CDR3 loop spans 16 amino acids. V gave up 1 base and J gave up 6 bases; unmatched junction bases: 9.

V gene TRBV6-6 combines with J gene TRBJ1-5; D is possibly TRBD1 (5 bases). The CDR3 runs 14 residues. Per germline, CDR1 MNHNY and CDR2 SVGAGI (reference sequence). Trimming took 8 bases from V and 2 from J, leaving 13 bases between them. CDR3 amino acids: CASGAGRGNQPQHF. In DNA form, the CDR3 reads TGTGCCAGCGGGGCAGGCCGTGGCAATCAGCCCCAGCATTTT.

This rearrangement joins TRBV7-2 to TRBJ2-1, with D tentatively TRBD2 (5 bases). CDR3 length equals 14 residues. The germline CDR1 and CDR2 sequences are SGHTA and FQGNSA. V was shortened by 3 bases and J by 4 bases, with 10 bases between the two germline ends. In DNA form, the CDR3 reads TGTGCCAGCAGCTTCGGGGAGACGTACAATGAGCAGTTCTTC. It yields the protein CASSFGETYNEQFF.

This chain connects TRBV7-6 to TRBJ2-5; 9 bases map to TRBD1. The length of the CDR3 is 15 residues. Germline values: CDR1 SGHVS, CDR2 FNYEAQ. Losses at the gene ends were 3 bases for V and 2 bases for J; bases not matched to a gene: 4. CDR3 protein: CASSLYRGLQETQYF. CDR3 in DNA: TGTGCCAGCAGCTTGTACAGGGGGCTGCAAGAGACCCAGTACTTC.

The chain carries TRBV13 and TRBJ2-7, with 8 bases aligning to TRBD2. CDR1 and CDR2 from the germline V gene are PRHDT and FYEKMQ (reference sequence). The V gene end was trimmed by 0 bases and the J gene end by 4 bases; junction bases not matched to a gene: 2. The CDR3 has 14 residues. The CDR3 DNA is TGTGCCAGCAGCTTAGGCCGCGGGGGGTACGAGCAGTACTTC. It encodes CASSLGRGGYEQYF. The complete variable domain, with remaining parts taken from reference TRBV13 and TRBJ2-7, reads AAGVIQSPRHLIKEKRETATLKCYPIPRHDTVYWYQQGPGQDPQFLISFYEKMQSDKGSIPDRFSAQQFSDYHSELNMSSLELGDSALYFCASSLGRGGYEQYFGPGTRLTVT.

This rearrangement joins TRBV2 to TRBJ1-2; D remains unclear. V was clipped by 1 base and J by 5 bases, with 5 bases between them. Germline assignment: CDR1 SNHLY and CDR2 FYNNEI. CDR3 length: 12 amino acids. The CDR3: CASSEGGYGYTF. The DNA for the CDR3 is TGTGCCAGCAGTGAAGGAGGGTATGGCTACACCTTC.

The chain is built from TRBV18 and TRBJ2-7; 7 bases map to TRBD1. Germline CDR1 KGHSH, CDR2 LQKENI. The CDR3 runs 14 residues. V shed 1 base, J shed 2 bases, and the junction held 2 bases outside the gene matches. CDR3 in DNA: TGTGCCAGCTCACCACGACAGGGAACCTACGAGCAGTACGTC. Translation gives CASSPRQGTYEQYV.

For the CDR3, the DNA is TGTGCCAGCAGCTTAACGGGCGGGGCTTCAAACACTGAAGCTTTCTTT. It encodes CASSLTGGASNTEAFF. The V gene is TRBV7-3, the J gene TRBJ1-1; the D gene is possibly TRBD1 (5 bases). The CDR3 totals 16 residues. V was cut by 0 bases and J by 2 bases, with 13 bases left in between. Germline assignment: CDR1 SGHTA and CDR2 FQGTGA.

The genes are TRBV4-2 and TRBJ1-2; 12 bases agree with TRBD1. Germline V CDR1 and CDR2: LGHNA, YNFKEQ. The CDR3 totals 15 residues. V dropped 5 bases and J dropped 8; count of bases not matched to a gene: 9. For the CDR3, the DNA is TGTGCCAGCAGCTACCCGGGACAGGGGGCTGGCGGCTACACCTTC. It translates to CASSYPGQGAGGYTF.

The chain carries TRBV3-1 (or the pseudogene TRBV3-2) and TRBJ2-1; D is undetermined. Germline CDR1 reads LGHDT; CDR2 reads YNNKEL (reference sequence). V was cut by 1 base and J by 6 bases, with 10 bases left in between. The CDR3 has 14 residues. The CDR3 here is CASSQARFRNEQFF. The CDR3 coding sequence is TGTGCCAGCAGCCAAGCCCGGTTTCGCAATGAGCAGTTCTTC.

This rearrangement joins TRBV24-1 to TRBJ2-1; 10 nucleotides match TRBD2. CDR3 length: 19 residues. Trimming cost V 4 bases and J 3 bases; bases outside gene matches: 14. Germline lookup yields CDR1 KGHDR and CDR2 SFDVKD. CDR3 protein: CATSESLRIAGGNYNEQFF. The CDR3, as DNA: TGTGCCACCAGTGAATCCTTAAGAATAGCGGGAGGAAACTACAATGAGCAGTTCTTC.

This chain connects TRBV6-2 or TRBV6-3 to TRBJ1-2; no definite D call. The V gene's germline CDR1 is MNHEY and CDR2 SVGEGT. This CDR3 has 12 amino acids. Trimming shortened V by 5 bases and J by 3 bases, and 7 bases separated the two germline ends. This CDR3 is CASSDRDYGYTF. CDR3 DNA: TGTGCCAGCAGTGACCGGGACTATGGCTACACCTTC.

In DNA form, the CDR3 reads TGTGCCAGCAGCAAAAGGGACGGGGGCTACGAGCAGTACTTC. Translated: CASSKRDGGYEQYF. V usage is TRBV5-4 and J usage is TRBJ2-7; perhaps TRBD2 as D (6 bases). CDR1 and CDR2 from the germline V gene are SGHNT and YYREEE (reference sequence). Trimming stripped 4 bases from V and 3 bases from J, with 14 bases between. This CDR3 has 14 residues. Looking up the rest from reference TRBV5-4 and TRBJ2-7 gives the full variable domain: ETGVTQSPTHLIKTRGQQVTLRCSSQSGHNTVSWYQQALGQGPQFIFQYYREEENGRGNFPPRFSGLQFPNYSSELNVNALELDDSALYLCASSKRDGGYEQYFGPGTRLTVT.

This clone was seen a handful of times. This rearrangement joins TRBV3-1 (or the pseudogene TRBV3-2) to TRBJ2-3, with 8 bases fitting TRBD1. The ends lost 8 bases at V and 4 bases at J; junction bases unmatched: 14. The germline gives CDR1 LGHDT, CDR2 YNNKEL (reference sequence). This CDR3 spans 16 amino acids. CDR3 sequence reads: CASASWTGPSPDTQYF. Here the CDR3 DNA reads TGTGCCAGCGCATCATGGACAGGGCCCTCTCCAGATACGCAGTATTTT.

The chain joins TRBV19 to TRBJ1-2, with D unclear. The germline CDR1 and CDR2 sequences are LNHDA and SQIVND (reference sequence). The CDR3 has 13 amino acids. V was trimmed by 5 bases and J by 6 bases, leaving 13 bases between them. This CDR3 is CASSLQTRDGYTF. CDR3 nucleotides: TGTGCCAGTAGTTTACAGACTAGAGATGGCTACACCTTC.

J is TRBJ2-2 and V is TRBV24-1; TRBD2 agrees at 10 bases. Germline-derived CDR1 and CDR2 are KGHDR and SFDVKD. CDR3 length: 17 amino acids. V lost 6 bases and J lost 3; bases outside the gene matches: 9. The CDR3 protein is CATSLPSGGLYTGELFF. The CDR3 bases are TGTGCCACCAGTCTGCCTAGCGGGGGACTATACACCGGGGAGCTGTTTTTT.